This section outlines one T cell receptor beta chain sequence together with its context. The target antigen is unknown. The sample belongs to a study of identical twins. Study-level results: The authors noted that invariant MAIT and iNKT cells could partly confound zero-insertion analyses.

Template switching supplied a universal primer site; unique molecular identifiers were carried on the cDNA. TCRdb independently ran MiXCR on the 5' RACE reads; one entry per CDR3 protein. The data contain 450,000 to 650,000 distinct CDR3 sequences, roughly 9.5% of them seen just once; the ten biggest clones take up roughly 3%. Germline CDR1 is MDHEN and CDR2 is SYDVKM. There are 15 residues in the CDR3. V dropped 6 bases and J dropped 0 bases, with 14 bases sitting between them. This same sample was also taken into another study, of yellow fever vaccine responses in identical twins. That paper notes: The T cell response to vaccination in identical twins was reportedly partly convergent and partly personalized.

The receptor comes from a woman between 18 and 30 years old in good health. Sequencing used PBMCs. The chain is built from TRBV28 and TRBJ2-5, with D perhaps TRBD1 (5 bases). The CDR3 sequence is CASSSSAGNQETQYF. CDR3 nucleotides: TGTGCCAGCAGCAGCTCTGCAGGGAACCAAGAGACCCAGTACTTC.